This is a list of T cell receptor beta chains from one sample in a study of OX40 agonist ivuxolimab in advanced cancers. Only in-frame clones appear in the TCRdb table, and some are missing; sequencing was by immunoSEQ multiplex PCR. In the table there are 45,000 to 60,000 clones, about nine tenths of which are singletons. The sequences come from CD4+ or CD8+ T cells sorted from blood, collected in a trial of the OX40 agonist ivuxolimab. These receptors all come from an adult with an advanced solid tumor such as melanoma, head and neck, liver or kidney cancer. The CDR3 runs from the conserved cysteine through the conserved F or W. The order of the fields is CDR3 protein, CDR3 DNA, J gene, D gene, V gene, CDR3 length, clone size. D genes are given only for firm matches. Clone size is stated in some rows and not others, as once, few, many or a class when expanded.

CASSSGLAGGPDTQYF,TGCGCCAGCAGCTCGGGACTAGCGGGAGGGCCTGATACGCAGTATTTT,TRBJ2-3,TRBD2,TRBV5-1,16,once
CASSLEGQGAGYEQYF,TGTGCCAGCAGCTTAGAAGGGCAGGGGGCGGGGTACGAGCAGTACTTC,TRBJ2-7,TRBD1,TRBV7-6,16,.
CASSLWDEQFF,TGTGCCAGCAGTTTATGGGATGAGCAGTTCTTC,TRBJ2-1,.,TRBV27,11,.
CASSPWDNSYNEQFF,TGTGCCAGCAGCCCCTGGGACAACTCCTACAATGAGCAGTTCTTC,TRBJ2-1,.,TRBV11-1,15,.
CAWSPTRNEQFF,TGTGCCTGGAGTCCAACGAGGAATGAGCAGTTCTTC,TRBJ2-1,.,TRBV30,12,once
CASLGESYEQYF,TGCGCCAGCCTGGGCGAATCCTACGAGCAGTACTTC,TRBJ2-7,.,TRBV4-1,12,.
CASGTGLDGYTF,TGTGCCAGCGGGACAGGGCTCGATGGCTACACCTTC,TRBJ1-2,TRBD1,TRBV27,12,once
CASSQIRGAGYGYTF,TGCGCCAGCAGCCAAATCAGGGGGGCCGGCTATGGCTACACCTTC,TRBJ1-2,TRBD1,TRBV4-1,15,.
CASSWQGARYEQYF,TGTGCCAGCAGCTGGCAGGGGGCGCGGTACGAGCAGTACTTC,TRBJ2-7,TRBD1,TRBV7-7,14,.
CASSLGTSTPSEAFF,TGTGCCAGCAGCTTAGGGACGTCAACCCCCTCTGAAGCTTTCTTT,TRBJ1-1,.,TRBV7-9,15,.
CASSAGLGEGYNEQFF,TGTGCCAGCAGCGCAGGACTAGGGGAGGGCTACAATGAGCAGTTCTTC,TRBJ2-1,TRBD2,TRBV11-2,16,.
CASSLVQQLYNEQFF,TGTGCCAGCAGCTTAGTCCAGCAACTGTACAATGAGCAGTTCTTC,TRBJ2-1,.,TRBV7-9,15,.
CASSKGGASAFYEQYF,TGTGCCAGTAGTAAGGGTGGGGCCAGTGCCTTCTACGAGCAGTACTTC,TRBJ2-7,.,TRBV19,16,.
CSALRSFEQFF,TGCAGTGCCTTAAGGTCTTTCGAGCAGTTCTTC,TRBJ2-1,.,TRBV20-1,11,.
CASSLNSLQGEQYF,TGTGCCAGCAGTTTAAATTCACTGCAGGGCGAGCAGTACTTC,TRBJ2-7,.,TRBV27,14,.
CASSGLGDSAGTQYF,TGTGCCAGCAGCGGTCTCGGCGACTCGGCCGGTACGCAGTATTTT,TRBJ2-3,.,TRBV11-2,15,.
CASSPRSAGPYNEQFF,TGTGCCAGCTCACCACGATCTGCGGGACCGTACAATGAGCAGTTCTTC,TRBJ2-1,.,TRBV18,16,.
CASSVDFQETQYF,TGTGCCAGCTCTGTTGATTTCCAAGAGACCCAGTACTTC,TRBJ2-5,.,TRBV2,13,.
CASSMEGSSYEQYF,TGTGCCAGTAGTATGGAGGGGAGCTCCTACGAGCAGTACTTC,TRBJ2-7,.,TRBV19,14,.
CASSQEMTDDNEQFF,TGTGCCAGCAGCCAAGAGATGACAGACGACAATGAGCAGTTCTTC,TRBJ2-1,.,TRBV4-2,15,.
CASSYSRDSSQDEQFF,TGTGCCAGCAGTTACTCGAGGGACTCCAGTCAGGATGAGCAGTTCTTC,TRBJ2-1,.,TRBV6-6,16,.
CASSFAGEQFF,TGTGCCAGCAGCTTTGCAGGTGAGCAGTTCTTC,TRBJ2-1,.,TRBV11-2,11,.
CASSLGTGSDNEQFF,TGTGCCAGCAGCTTAGGGACAGGTTCCGACAATGAGCAGTTCTTC,TRBJ2-1,TRBD1,TRBV7-9,15,.
CASSEDTNNEQFF,TGTGCCAGCAGCGAAGACACCAACAATGAGCAGTTCTTC,TRBJ2-1,.,TRBV5-4,13,.
CASSSLAGDSYEQYF,TGTGCCAGCAGCTCACTAGCGGGAGATAGTTACGAGCAGTACTTC,TRBJ2-7,TRBD2,TRBV7-9,15,once
CASSDDPGDTQYF,TGTGCCAGCAGTGATGACCCGGGGGATACGCAGTATTTT,TRBJ2-3,.,TRBV6-1,13,few
CTSSSGLAGVTDTQYF,TGTACCAGCAGCTCGGGACTAGCGGGAGTGACAGATACGCAGTATTTT,TRBJ2-3,TRBD2,TRBV7-2,16,.
CASSHKLPGLAVGETQYF,TGTGCCAGCAGCCATAAACTTCCGGGACTAGCAGTCGGGGAGACCCAGTACTTC,TRBJ2-5,TRBD2,TRBV14,18,.
CASSYSSSTDTQYF,TGTGCCAGCAGTTACTCCTCGTCCACAGATACGCAGTATTTT,TRBJ2-3,.,TRBV28,14,.
CASSLVLGLAETQYF,TGTGCCAGCAGCTTAGTTCTGGGACTAGCGGAGACCCAGTACTTC,TRBJ2-5,TRBD2,TRBV7-9,15,.
CASRLAGAHEQFF,TGTGCCAGCCGACTAGCGGGAGCTCATGAGCAGTTCTTC,TRBJ2-1,TRBD2,TRBV19,13,.
CASSMSGRASYEQYF,TGTGCCAGCAGCATGAGCGGGAGGGCCTCCTACGAGCAGTACTTC,TRBJ2-7,TRBD2,TRBV27,15,.
CASSKGLAGFAYNEQFF,TGTGCCAGCAGCAAAGGACTAGCGGGATTCGCCTACAATGAGCAGTTCTTC,TRBJ2-1,TRBD2,TRBV5-5,17,few
CASSLMGPDTQYF,TGTGCCAGCAGCTTGATGGGCCCAGATACGCAGTATTTT,TRBJ2-3,.,TRBV5-4,13,once
CASSIREGGNTQYF,TGTGCCAGTAGTATTCGGGAGGGGGGGAATACGCAGTATTTT,TRBJ2-3,TRBD2,TRBV19,14,.
CASTGVYNEQFF,TGTGCCAGCACGGGGGTCTACAATGAGCAGTTCTTC,TRBJ2-1,.,TRBV7-9,12,.
CASSIAEEYEQYF,TGTGCCAGTAGTATAGCAGAAGAATACGAGCAGTACTTC,TRBJ2-7,.,TRBV19,13,.